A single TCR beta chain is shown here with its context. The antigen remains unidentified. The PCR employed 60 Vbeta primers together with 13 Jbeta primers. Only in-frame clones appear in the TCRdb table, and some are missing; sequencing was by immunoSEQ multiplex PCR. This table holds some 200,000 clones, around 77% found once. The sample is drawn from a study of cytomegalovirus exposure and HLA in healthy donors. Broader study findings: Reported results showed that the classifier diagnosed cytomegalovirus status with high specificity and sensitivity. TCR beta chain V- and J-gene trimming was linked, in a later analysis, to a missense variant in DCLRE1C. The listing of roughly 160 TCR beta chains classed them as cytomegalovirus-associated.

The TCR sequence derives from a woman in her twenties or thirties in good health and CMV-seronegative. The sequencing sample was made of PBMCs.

CDR3 sequence: CASSEAGVPYEQYF. The CDR3 DNA follows: TGTGCCAGCAGTGAAGCAGGGGTTCCCTACGAGCAGTACTTC. The chain is built from TRBV6-1 and TRBJ2-7, with D possibly matching TRBD1 (5 bases). The CDR3 has 14 residues. V was trimmed by 0 bases and J by 2 bases, leaving 8 bases between them. Germline V gives CDR1 MNHNS, CDR2 SASEGT.